This is a list of T cell receptor beta chains from one sample in a study of blood T cell repertoires in COVID-19. Clones were sequenced by immunoSEQ multiplex PCR, and TCRdb holds only the in-frame ones, with some missing. The sample holds about 230,000 clones; roughly 80% are singletons and the top ten take 2% to 3%. Material for sequencing was peripheral blood. These receptors all come from a woman in her seventies with active or convalescent COVID-19. The CDR3 runs from the conserved cysteine through the conserved F or W. The order of the fields is D gene, CDR3 length, V gene, J gene, clone size, CDR3 DNA, CDR3 protein. A D gene is named only where the DNA matches it firmly. Clone size appears in some rows only: once, few, many, or a class for an expanded clone.

D: TRBD1; length: 13; V: TRBV29-1; J: TRBJ1-2; size: NA; DNA: TGCAGCGTTGAAAGGGGGCCCAACTATGGCTACACCTTC; CDR3: CSVERGPNYGYTF
D: NA; length: 16; V: TRBV7-3; J: TRBJ2-7; size: NA; DNA: TGTGCCAGCAGCTTCCCCAGGGTCGGCTACTCCTACGAGCAGTACTTC; CDR3: CASSFPRVGYSYEQYF
D: NA; length: 14; V: TRBV27; J: TRBJ1-2; size: NA; DNA: TGTGCCAGCAGTTTATCACCGGGAACGGCTGGCTACACCTTC; CDR3: CASSLSPGTAGYTF
D: NA; length: 16; V: TRBV10-2; J: TRBJ2-5; size: few; DNA: TGCGCCTCGGGGGAAGGGCCTCTTCTAGGGCAAGAGACCCAGTACTTC; CDR3: CASGEGPLLGQETQYF
D: TRBD2; length: 16; V: TRBV6-1; J: TRBJ2-2; size: NA; DNA: TGTGCCAGCAGTAAAGGACTAGCGCCGAACACCGGGGAGCTGTTTTTT; CDR3: CASSKGLAPNTGELFF
D: TRBD2; length: 15; V: TRBV20-1; J: TRBJ2-7; size: NA; DNA: TGCAGTGCTAGTCCGGCCGGGACTAGCGTATCCGAGCAGTACTTC; CDR3: CSASPAGTSVSEQYF
D: TRBD1; length: 14; V: TRBV7-2; J: TRBJ1-5; size: NA; DNA: TGTGCCAGCAGCGTCCGACAGGGGTCCCAGCCCCAGCATTTT; CDR3: CASSVRQGSQPQHF
D: NA; length: 15; V: TRBV3-1/TRBV3-2; J: TRBJ2-1; size: once; DNA: TGTGCCAGCAGCGCCGGTCTGAGCTCCTACAATGAGCAGTTCTTC; CDR3: CASSAGLSSYNEQFF
D: NA; length: 15; V: TRBV11-2; J: TRBJ2-3; size: NA; DNA: TGTGCCAGCAGCCTATCAACCCAAACTTGGGATACGCAGTATTTT; CDR3: CASSLSTQTWDTQYF
D: NA; length: 13; V: TRBV6-4; J: TRBJ1-1; size: NA; DNA: TGTGCCAGCAGTGTGTTGGGAGGGACTGAAGCTTTCTTT; CDR3: CASSVLGGTEAFF
D: NA; length: 13; V: TRBV30; J: TRBJ2-3; size: NA; DNA: TGTGCCTGGAGTGGGTCCGCGAGCGATACGCAGTATTTT; CDR3: CAWSGSASDTQYF
D: TRBD2; length: 15; V: TRBV18; J: TRBJ2-1; size: once; DNA: TGTGCCAGCTCACCTTCCCTAGCGGGGGACAATGAGCAGTTCTTC; CDR3: CASSPSLAGDNEQFF
D: TRBD2; length: 14; V: TRBV5-1; J: TRBJ2-1; size: NA; DNA: TGCGCCAGCAGCTTGTCGGCGGGAGTGAATGAGCAGTTCTTC; CDR3: CASSLSAGVNEQFF
D: NA; length: 15; V: TRBV7-8; J: TRBJ2-5; size: NA; DNA: TGTGCCAGCAGCTCCCCCGGGCGGGGTCAAGAGACCCAGTACTTC; CDR3: CASSSPGRGQETQYF
D: NA; length: 16; V: TRBV25-1; J: TRBJ2-1; size: NA; DNA: TGTGCCAGCAGTCCCAATCGAGGTAAATCCTACAATGAGCAGTTCTTC; CDR3: CASSPNRGKSYNEQFF
D: TRBD1; length: 15; V: TRBV7-9; J: TRBJ1-2; size: NA; DNA: TGTGCCAGCAGCTCTGTCCCGGGACAGGTCTATGGCTACACCTTC; CDR3: CASSSVPGQVYGYTF